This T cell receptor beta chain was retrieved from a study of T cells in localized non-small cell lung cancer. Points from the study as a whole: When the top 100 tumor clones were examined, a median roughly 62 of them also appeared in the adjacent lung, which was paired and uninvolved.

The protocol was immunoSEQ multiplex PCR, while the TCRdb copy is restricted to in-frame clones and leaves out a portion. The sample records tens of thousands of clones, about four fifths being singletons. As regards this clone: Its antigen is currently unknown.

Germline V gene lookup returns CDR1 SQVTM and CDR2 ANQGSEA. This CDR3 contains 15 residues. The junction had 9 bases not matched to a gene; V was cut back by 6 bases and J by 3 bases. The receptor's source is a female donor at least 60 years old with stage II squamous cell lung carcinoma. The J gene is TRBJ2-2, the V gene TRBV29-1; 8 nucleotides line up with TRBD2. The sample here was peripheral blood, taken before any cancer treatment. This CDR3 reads CSVPPGGEYTGELFF. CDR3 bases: TGCAGCGTGCCCCCGGGGGGGGAATACACCGGGGAGCTGTTTTTT.